The 26 T cell receptor beta chains below all came from one sample that was sequenced in a study of CD4 T cells in relation to SARS-CoV-2 and coronaviruses. Sequenced by immunoSEQ multiplex PCR; TCRdb stores in-frame clones only, minus some. This table holds 25,000 to 30,000 clones, 76% found once. These TCRs' antigens remain unknown. Unexposed donor CD4+ T cells date from 2011-2018, before the COVID-19 pandemic. The cells were cultured for about 10 days before CD4+ T cells were isolated. Sequenced input: CD4+ T cells from PBMCs, cultured in vitro. These receptors all come from a human donor in good health.

V usage is TRBV6-5 and J usage is TRBJ1-2; D might be TRBD1 (6 bases). Trimming took off 5 bases at V and 7 bases at J, with 11 bases between the two ends. The germline V gene has CDR1 MNHEY and CDR2 SVGAGI. CDR3 length: 12 amino acids. CDR3 sequence: CASSTGLLGYTF. The CDR3 bases are TGTGCCAGCAGTACAGGGTTGCTTGGCTACACCTTC.

This chain connects TRBV18 to TRBJ1-3; D gene ambiguous. V lost 2 bases and J 0 bases, leaving 8 bases between the germline ends. The CDR3 runs 15 residues. Looked up from germline, CDR1 is KGHSH and CDR2 is LQKENI. CDR3: CASSPDGNSGNTIYF. The CDR3 DNA is TGTGCCAGCTCACCAGACGGAAACTCTGGAAACACCATATATTTT.

The CDR3 loop is CASAQGEVEKLFF. The CDR3, as DNA: TGCGCCAGTGCACAGGGGGAAGTTGAAAAACTGTTTTTT. The chain links TRBV10-1 to TRBJ1-4; 8 bases match TRBD1. Trimming cost V 9 bases and J 7 bases; bases outside gene matches: 7. Germline values: CDR1 WNHNN, CDR2 SYGVQD (reference sequence). The CDR3 consists of 13 residues.

The rearrangement links TRBV19 to TRBJ1-6, with D perhaps matching TRBD1 (6 bases). Germline V gene sequence: CDR1 LNHDA, CDR2 SQIVND (reference sequence). With 7 bases removed from V and 8 bases from J, the gap between germline ends came to 12 bases. This CDR3 contains 13 residues. CDR3 loop: CASKPTGYSPLHF. The CDR3 DNA reads TGTGCCAGTAAGCCGACAGGATATTCACCCCTCCACTTT.

V and J are TRBV5-1 and TRBJ1-1, with unresolved D. This CDR3 region has 16 residues. V gave up 5 bases and J gave up 0 bases, with 17 bases separating them. Germline CDR1 reads SGHRS; CDR2 reads YFSETQ. The CDR3 coding sequence is TGCGCCAGCAGTCGTGACGCGCCTGGGATGAACACTGAAGCTTTCTTT. This codes for CASSRDAPGMNTEAFF.

The gene calls are TRBV7-9 and TRBJ2-7; 7 nucleotides line up with TRBD2. Germline CDR1 and CDR2: SEHNR and FQNEAQ (reference sequence). This CDR3 comprises 15 residues. The V and J ends lost 5 bases and 2 bases, in that order; junction bases with no gene match: 9. The CDR3 nucleotides are TGTGCCAGCAGCCCGGGACTCCGGGAGGCCTACGAGCAGTACTTC. Amino acid sequence: CASSPGLREAYEQYF.

This clone was observed a handful of times. The chain employs TRBV19 and TRBJ2-5; D might be TRBD1 (6 bases). Trimming stripped 6 bases from V and 2 bases from J, with 13 bases between. The CDR3 sequence is 14 residues long. The germline gives CDR1 LNHDA, CDR2 SQIVND (reference sequence). CDR3 amino acids: CASSSTGRQETQYF. The CDR3 DNA is TGTGCCAGTAGCTCGACAGGAAGACAAGAGACCCAGTACTTC.

The rearrangement links TRBV5-1 to TRBJ1-2; tentatively, D is TRBD1 (5 bases). Trimming stripped 2 bases from V and 6 bases from J, with 17 bases between. Per germline, CDR1 SGHRS and CDR2 YFSETQ. The CDR3 sequence is 15 residues long. The CDR3 DNA sequence: TGCGCCAGCAGCTTCATACCTGGAGCAGGGAATGGCTACACCTTC. Amino acids: CASSFIPGAGNGYTF.

The chain carries TRBV7-9 and TRBJ2-7; D is undetermined. V shed 0 bases and J shed 7 bases, with 13 bases lying between them. Germline lookup yields CDR1 SEHNR and CDR2 FQNEAQ (reference sequence). The CDR3 consists of 14 residues. The CDR3 bases are TGTGCCAGCAGCTTAGCCGGACGGAAGGAGGAGCAGTACTTC. It specifies CASSLAGRKEEQYF.

This clone was recorded a few times. This CDR3 reads CASSQAASSSPLHF. The CDR3 DNA reads TGCGCCAGCAGCCAGGCCGCCTCCTCCTCACCCCTCCACTTT. The J gene is TRBJ1-6, the V gene TRBV4-3, with D uncertain. There are 14 residues in the CDR3. Germline values: CDR1 LGHNA, CDR2 YSLEER. Trimming removed 3 bases at V and 10 bases at J, with 13 bases between.

This rearrangement joins TRBV5-1 to TRBJ2-1; 14 positions match TRBD2. Germline values: CDR1 SGHRS, CDR2 YFSETQ. Trimming removed 4 bases from V and 8 bases from J; junction bases left unmatched: 5. There are 15 residues in the CDR3. Here the CDR3 DNA reads TGCGCCAGCAGCCTCGGGACTAGCGGGAGCCATGAGCAGTTCTTC. This gives the protein CASSLGTSGSHEQFF.

The gene calls are TRBV2 and TRBJ2-5, with 13 bases that match TRBD2. The CDR3 spans 17 residues. CDR1 is SNHLY and CDR2 is FYNNEI in the germline V gene. V shed 7 bases and J 0 bases; nucleotides not matched to a gene: 8. The CDR3 nucleotides read TGTGCCAGCACCCCCGGAGGACTAGCGGGGGACCAAGAGACCCAGTACTTC. Its protein product is CASTPGGLAGDQETQYF.

V usage is TRBV15 and J usage is TRBJ1-3; D ambiguous. CDR1 and CDR2 (germline): LNHNV, YYDKDF (reference sequence). V was shortened by 5 bases and J by 3 bases, with 8 bases between the two germline ends. This CDR3 comprises 13 residues. Here the CDR3 reads CATSSWVGNTIYF. The CDR3 coding sequence is TGTGCCACCAGCTCCTGGGTTGGAAACACCATATATTTT.

The chain couples TRBV5-1 to TRBJ2-3; 10 nucleotides agree with TRBD2. The CDR3 has 17 amino acids. The V and J ends lost 0 bases and 1 base, in that order; junction bases with no gene match: 5. The V gene's germline CDR1 is SGHRS and CDR2 YFSETQ. The CDR3 DNA is TGCGCCAGCAGCTTGGCTCTAGCGGGGGCCCGCACAGATACGCAGTATTTT. This sequence encodes CASSLALAGARTDTQYF. Based on the CDR3 plus reference TRBV5-1 and TRBJ2-3, the full variable domain is KAGVTQTPRYLIKTRGQQVTLSCSPISGHRSVSWYQQTPGQGLQFLFEYFSETQRNKGNFPGRFSGRQFSNSRSEMNVSTLELGDSALYLCASSLALAGARTDTQYFGPGTRLTVL.

This sequence joins TRBV6-2 or TRBV6-3 and TRBJ1-1; D uncertain. CDR1 and CDR2 (germline): MNHEY, SVGEGT. Trimming cost V 5 bases and J 1 base, with 14 bases left between them. The CDR3 spans 15 residues. CDR3: CASSRHPTQNTEAFF. CDR3 sequence (DNA): TGTGCCAGCAGTCGCCACCCAACACAGAACACTGAAGCTTTCTTT.

The chain links TRBV18 to TRBJ1-5, with D perhaps TRBD1 (6 bases). V was pared by 6 bases and J by 0 bases, with 12 bases between. The CDR3 runs to 15 residues. Germline assignment: CDR1 KGHSH and CDR2 LQKENI. CDR3 sequence (DNA): TGTGCCAGCTCTAACAGGGCCGATAGCAATCAGCCCCAGCATTTT. Protein sequence: CASSNRADSNQPQHF.

The rearrangement joins TRBV5-1 to TRBJ1-3; unclear D gene. This CDR3 comprises 16 residues. Germline values: CDR1 SGHRS, CDR2 YFSETQ. The germline V and J ends were trimmed by 0 bases and 0 bases, with 10 bases remaining between them. CDR3: CASSLAPGDSGNTIYF. DNA of the CDR3: TGCGCCAGCAGCTTGGCCCCGGGAGACTCTGGAAACACCATATATTTT.

The chain is built from TRBV20-1 and TRBJ2-7; D gene uncertain. V shed 3 bases and J shed 3 bases, with 12 bases lying between them. The CDR3 totals 13 residues. CDR1 is DFQATT and CDR2 is SNEGSKA in the germline V gene (reference sequence). The CDR3 sequence is CSASQGFLYEQYF. The CDR3 nucleotides read TGCAGTGCTAGTCAAGGGTTTCTCTACGAGCAGTACTTC.

The chain combines TRBV5-1 with TRBJ1-2, with TRBD1 matching 10 bases. The CDR3 has 14 amino acids. The V gene's germline CDR1 is SGHRS and CDR2 YFSETQ. The V and J ends lost 0 bases and 8 bases, in that order; junction bases with no gene match: 4. The CDR3: CASSLASTGGGYTF. CDR3 DNA: TGCGCCAGCAGCTTGGCCTCGACAGGGGGCGGCTACACCTTC.

The J gene is TRBJ2-2, the V gene TRBV28; D remains ambiguous. The V gene lost 5 bases and the J gene lost 2 bases, with 6 bases spanning the gap. CDR3 length: 13 residues. CDR1 and CDR2 from the germline V gene are MDHEN and SYDVKM. The CDR3 DNA follows: TGTGCCAGCAGTACTATCAACACCGGGGAGCTGTTTTTT. Encoded protein: CASSTINTGELFF.

This chain uses TRBV18 with TRBJ1-5, with D tentatively TRBD1 (6 bases). The V and J ends lost 2 bases and 0 bases respectively, with 11 bases between them. The CDR3 loop spans 16 amino acids. Germline V gives CDR1 KGHSH, CDR2 LQKENI. DNA of the CDR3: TGTGCCAGCTCACCATCAGGGGACCATAGCAATCAGCCCCAGCATTTT. Its translation: CASSPSGDHSNQPQHF.

The V call is TRBV7-2, the J call TRBJ2-7; D is tentatively TRBD1 or TRBD2 (6 bases each). From germline, CDR1 is SGHTA and CDR2 FQGNSA. The CDR3 extends over 15 amino acids. Trimming cost V 1 base and J 2 bases, with 12 bases left between them. This CDR3 reads CASSLEGGAAYEQYF. CDR3 coding DNA: TGTGCCAGCAGCTTAGAGGGGGGCGCGGCCTACGAGCAGTACTTC.

This clone was found once. The CDR3 spells CASNPQGYNQPQHF. The CDR3 DNA is TGTGCCAGCAACCCCCAGGGGTACAATCAGCCCCAGCATTTT. The V gene is TRBV6-5, the J gene TRBJ1-5; D is perhaps TRBD1 (6 bases). The CDR3 has 14 amino acids. Germline CDR1 and CDR2: MNHEY and SVGAGI. V dropped 7 bases and J dropped 3 bases, with 13 bases sitting between them.

The CDR3 here is CASSLGRARNEKLFF. The CDR3, as DNA: TGTGCCAGCAGCTTAGGGCGGGCTAGGAATGAAAAACTGTTTTTT. The chain is built from TRBV11-2 and TRBJ1-4, with no clear D. CDR1 is SGHAT and CDR2 is FQNNGV in the germline V gene. CDR3 length: 15 amino acids. V dropped 1 base and J dropped 5 bases, with 11 bases sitting between them.

The chain employs TRBV18 and TRBJ2-7; unclear D gene. The CDR3 loop spans 13 amino acids. V was trimmed by 3 bases and J by 5 bases, leaving 11 bases between them. The germline V gene has CDR1 KGHSH and CDR2 LQKENI. DNA for the CDR3: TGTGCCAGCTCACCGTCGGTCCGAAACGAGCAGTACTTC. Translating it yields CASSPSVRNEQYF.

CDR3 bases: TGTGCCAGCAGCGCTCAGTTTAGCAGCGATACGCAGTATTTT. As protein: CASSAQFSSDTQYF. The V gene is TRBV6-4, the J gene TRBJ2-3, with D unresolved. The germline V gene encodes CDR1 MRHNA and CDR2 SNTAGT. V was pared by 6 bases and J by 6 bases, with 16 bases between. The CDR3 consists of 14 residues.